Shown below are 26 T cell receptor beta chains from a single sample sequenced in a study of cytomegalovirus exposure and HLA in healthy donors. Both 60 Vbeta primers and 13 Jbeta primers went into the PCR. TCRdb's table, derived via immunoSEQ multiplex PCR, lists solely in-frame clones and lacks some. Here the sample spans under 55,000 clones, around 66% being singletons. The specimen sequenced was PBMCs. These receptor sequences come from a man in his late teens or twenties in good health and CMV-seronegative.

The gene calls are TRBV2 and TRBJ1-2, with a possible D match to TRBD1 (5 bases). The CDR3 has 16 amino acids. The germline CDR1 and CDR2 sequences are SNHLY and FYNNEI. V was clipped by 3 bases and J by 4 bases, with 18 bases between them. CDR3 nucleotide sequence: TGTGCCAGCAGTGACAAATCCGGCCAGGGCGGCTATGGCTACACCTTC. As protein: CASSDKSGQGGYGYTF.

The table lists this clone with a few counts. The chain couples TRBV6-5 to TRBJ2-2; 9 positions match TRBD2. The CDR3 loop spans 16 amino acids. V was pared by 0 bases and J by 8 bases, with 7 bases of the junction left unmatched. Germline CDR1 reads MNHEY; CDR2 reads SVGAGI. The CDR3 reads CASSYSIAGAFGELFF. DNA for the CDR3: TGTGCCAGCAGTTACTCGATAGCGGGAGCGTTTGGGGAGCTGTTTTTT.

The CDR3 here is CASSQDQGTGYTF. CDR3 in DNA: TGTGCCAGCAGCCAAGATCAGGGGACAGGCTACACCTTC. The rearrangement uses TRBV4-2 and TRBJ1-2; possibly TRBD1 for D (6 bases). Trimming removed 0 bases at V and 8 bases at J, with 10 bases between. This CDR3 contains 13 residues. Germline CDR1 LGHNA, CDR2 YNFKEQ.

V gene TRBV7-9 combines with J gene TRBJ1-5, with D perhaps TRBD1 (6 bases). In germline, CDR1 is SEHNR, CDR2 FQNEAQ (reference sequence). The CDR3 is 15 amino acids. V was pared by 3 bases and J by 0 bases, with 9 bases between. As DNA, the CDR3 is TGTGCCAGCAGCTTCACAGGGACTAGCAATCAGCCCCAGCATTTT. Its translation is CASSFTGTSNQPQHF.

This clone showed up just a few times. The CDR3 DNA follows: TGTGCCAGCAGCTTAGCGACTAGGGGAGGCTACACCTTC. Translating gives CASSLATRGGYTF. This chain joins TRBV7-9 and TRBJ1-2; D may be TRBD1 (5 bases). Germline assignment: CDR1 SEHNR and CDR2 FQNEAQ (reference sequence). V was shortened by 0 bases and J by 8 bases, with 10 bases between the two germline ends. The CDR3 spans 13 residues. Supplemented by reference TRBV7-9 and TRBJ1-2, the full variable domain reads DTGVSQNPRHKITKRGQNVTFRCDPISEHNRLYWYRQTLGQGPEFLTYFQNEAQLEKSRLLSDRFSAERPKGSFSTLEIQRTEQGDSAMYLCASSLATRGGYTFGSGTRLTVV.

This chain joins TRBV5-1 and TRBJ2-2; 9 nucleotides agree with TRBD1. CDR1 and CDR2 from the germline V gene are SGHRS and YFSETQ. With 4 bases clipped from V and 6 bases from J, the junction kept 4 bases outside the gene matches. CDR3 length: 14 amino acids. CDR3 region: CASSRGQGSGELFF. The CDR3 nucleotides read TGCGCCAGCAGCCGGGGACAGGGTTCCGGGGAGCTGTTTTTT.

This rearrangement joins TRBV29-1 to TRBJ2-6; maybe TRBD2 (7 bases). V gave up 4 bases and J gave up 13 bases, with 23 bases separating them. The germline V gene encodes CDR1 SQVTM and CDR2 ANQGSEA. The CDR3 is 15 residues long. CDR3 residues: CSVASVGGRDKVLTF. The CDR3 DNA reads TGCAGCGTTGCATCGGTCGGAGGGAGGGACAAAGTCCTGACTTTC. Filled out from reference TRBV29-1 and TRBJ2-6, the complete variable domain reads SAVISQKPSRDICQRGTSLTIQCQVDSQVTMMFWYRQQPGQSLTLIATANQGSEATYESGFVIDKFPISRPNLTFSTLTVSNMSPEDSSIYLCSVASVGGRDKVLTFGAGSRLTVL.

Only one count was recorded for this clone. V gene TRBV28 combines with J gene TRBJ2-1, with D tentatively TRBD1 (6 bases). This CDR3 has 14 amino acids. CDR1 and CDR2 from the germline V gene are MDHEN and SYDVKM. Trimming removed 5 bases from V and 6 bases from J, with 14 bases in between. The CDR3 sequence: CASSRPGTSNEQFF. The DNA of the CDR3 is TGTGCCAGCAGTCGCCCCGGGACAAGCAATGAGCAGTTCTTC.

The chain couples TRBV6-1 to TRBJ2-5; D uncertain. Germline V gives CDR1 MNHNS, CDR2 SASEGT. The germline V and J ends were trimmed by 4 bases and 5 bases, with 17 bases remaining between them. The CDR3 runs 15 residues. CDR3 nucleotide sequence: TGTGCCAGCAGTGCAAATGGTCTAGGTATGGAGACCCAGTACTTC. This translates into CASSANGLGMETQYF.

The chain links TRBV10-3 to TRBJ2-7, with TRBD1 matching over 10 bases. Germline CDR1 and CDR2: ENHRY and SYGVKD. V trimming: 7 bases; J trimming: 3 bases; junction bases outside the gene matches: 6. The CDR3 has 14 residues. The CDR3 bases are TGTGCCATCACTCCGGGACAGGGGATCTACGAGCAGTACTTC. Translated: CAITPGQGIYEQYF.

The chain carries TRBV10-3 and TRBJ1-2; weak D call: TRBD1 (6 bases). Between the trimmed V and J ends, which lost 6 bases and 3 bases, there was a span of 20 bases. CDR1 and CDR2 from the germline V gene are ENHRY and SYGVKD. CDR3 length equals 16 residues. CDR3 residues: CAIRPEGDSGYYGYTF. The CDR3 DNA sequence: TGTGCCATCAGGCCTGAGGGGGATTCGGGCTACTATGGCTACACCTTC.

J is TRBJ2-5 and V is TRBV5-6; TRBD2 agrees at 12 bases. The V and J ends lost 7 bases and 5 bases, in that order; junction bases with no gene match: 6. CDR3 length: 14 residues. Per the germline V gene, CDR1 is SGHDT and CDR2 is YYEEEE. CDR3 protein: CASGRTSGTETQYF. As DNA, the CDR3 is TGTGCCAGCGGACGGACTAGCGGGACGGAGACCCAGTACTTC.

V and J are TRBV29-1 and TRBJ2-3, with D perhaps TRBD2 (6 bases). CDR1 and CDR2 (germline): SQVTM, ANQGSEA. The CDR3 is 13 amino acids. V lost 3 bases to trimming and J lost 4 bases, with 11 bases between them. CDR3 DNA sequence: TGCAGCGTTGAGGGGAGGATCGCAGATACGCAGTATTTT. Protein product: CSVEGRIADTQYF.

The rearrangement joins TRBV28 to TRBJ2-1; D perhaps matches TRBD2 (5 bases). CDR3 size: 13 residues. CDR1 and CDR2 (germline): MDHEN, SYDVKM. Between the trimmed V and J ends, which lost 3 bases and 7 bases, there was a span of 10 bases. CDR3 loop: CASSFLDLNEQFF. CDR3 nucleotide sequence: TGTGCCAGCAGTTTTTTGGACTTGAATGAGCAGTTCTTC.

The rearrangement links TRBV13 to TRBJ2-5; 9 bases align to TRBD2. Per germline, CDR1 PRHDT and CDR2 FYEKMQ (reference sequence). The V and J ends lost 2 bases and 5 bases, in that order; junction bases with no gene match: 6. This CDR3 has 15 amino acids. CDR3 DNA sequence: TGTGCCAGCAGCTTACTCGGAGCGGGAGGCGAGACCCAGTACTTC. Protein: CASSLLGAGGETQYF. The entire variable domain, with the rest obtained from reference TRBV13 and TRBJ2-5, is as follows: AAGVIQSPRHLIKEKRETATLKCYPIPRHDTVYWYQQGPGQDPQFLISFYEKMQSDKGSIPDRFSAQQFSDYHSELNMSSLELGDSALYFCASSLLGAGGETQYFGPGTRLLVL.

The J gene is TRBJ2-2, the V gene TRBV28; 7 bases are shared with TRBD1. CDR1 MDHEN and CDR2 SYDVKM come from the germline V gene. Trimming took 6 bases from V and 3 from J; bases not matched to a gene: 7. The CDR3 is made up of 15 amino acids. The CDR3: CASRLGDRDTGELFF. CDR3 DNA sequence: TGTGCCAGCAGGCTCGGGGACAGAGACACCGGGGAGCTGTTTTTT.

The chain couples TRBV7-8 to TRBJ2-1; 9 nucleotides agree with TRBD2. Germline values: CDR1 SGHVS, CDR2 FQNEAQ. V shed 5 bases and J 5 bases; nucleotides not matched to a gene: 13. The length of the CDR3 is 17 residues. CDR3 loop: CASSPHAGGRADNEQFF. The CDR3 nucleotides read TGTGCCAGCAGCCCGCACGCTGGCGGGAGGGCCGACAATGAGCAGTTCTTC. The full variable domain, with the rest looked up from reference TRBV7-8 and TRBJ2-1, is GAGVSQSPRYKVAKRGQDVALRCDPISGHVSLFWYQQALGQGPEFLTYFQNEAQLDKSGLPSDRFFAERPEGSVSTLKIQRTQQEDSAVYLCASSPHAGGRADNEQFFGPGTRLTVL.

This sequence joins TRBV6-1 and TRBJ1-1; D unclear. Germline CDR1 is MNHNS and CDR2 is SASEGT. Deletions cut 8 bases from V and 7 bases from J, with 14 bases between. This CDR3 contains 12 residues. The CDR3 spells CASHLLRGEAFF. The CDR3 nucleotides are TGTGCCAGCCACTTGCTCCGAGGTGAAGCTTTCTTT.

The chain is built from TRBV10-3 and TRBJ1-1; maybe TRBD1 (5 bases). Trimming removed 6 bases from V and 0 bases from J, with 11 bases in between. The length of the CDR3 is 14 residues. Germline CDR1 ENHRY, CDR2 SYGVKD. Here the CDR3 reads CAISQGLMNTEAFF. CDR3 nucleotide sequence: TGTGCCATCAGCCAGGGTTTAATGAACACTGAAGCTTTCTTT.

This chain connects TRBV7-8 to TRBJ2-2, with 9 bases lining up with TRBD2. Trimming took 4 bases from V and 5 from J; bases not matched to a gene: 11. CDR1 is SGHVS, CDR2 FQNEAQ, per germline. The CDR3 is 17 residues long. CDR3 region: CASSSRTGLASTGELFF. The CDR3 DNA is TGTGCCAGCAGCTCGAGGACAGGACTAGCGTCTACCGGGGAGCTGTTTTTT.

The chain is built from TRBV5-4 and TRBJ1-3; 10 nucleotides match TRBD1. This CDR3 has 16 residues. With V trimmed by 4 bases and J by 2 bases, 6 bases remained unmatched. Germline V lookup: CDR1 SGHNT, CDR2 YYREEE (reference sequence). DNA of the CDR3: TGTGCCAGCAGCAGACCCGGGACAGGGGCTGGAAACACCATATATTTT. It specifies CASSRPGTGAGNTIYF.

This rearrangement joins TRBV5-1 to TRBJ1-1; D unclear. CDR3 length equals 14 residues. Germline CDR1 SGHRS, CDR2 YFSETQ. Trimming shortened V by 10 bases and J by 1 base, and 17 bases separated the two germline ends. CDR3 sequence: CASQLGGQNTEAFF. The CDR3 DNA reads TGCGCCTCTCAATTGGGAGGGCAGAACACTGAAGCTTTCTTT.

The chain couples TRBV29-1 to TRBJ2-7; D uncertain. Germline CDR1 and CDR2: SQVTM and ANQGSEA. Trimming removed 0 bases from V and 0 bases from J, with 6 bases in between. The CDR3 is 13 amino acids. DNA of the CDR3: TGCAGCGTTGAAGAATCAGTCTCCTACGAGCAGTACTTC. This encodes CSVEESVSYEQYF.

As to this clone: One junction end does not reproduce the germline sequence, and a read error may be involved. CDR3 sequence: CASSQVPGHRLVF. Written as DNA, the CDR3 is TGTGCCAGCAGCCAAGTTCCGGGACACCGGTTGGTCTTC. The chain links TRBV14 to TRBJ2-1, with D maybe TRBD1 (6 bases). Germline V gives CDR1 SGHDN, CDR2 FVKESK. The CDR3 loop spans 13 amino acids.

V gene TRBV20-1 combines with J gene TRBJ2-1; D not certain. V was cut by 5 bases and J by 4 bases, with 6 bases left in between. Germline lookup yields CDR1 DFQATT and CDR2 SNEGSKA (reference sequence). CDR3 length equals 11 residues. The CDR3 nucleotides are TGCAGTGCTCCCCGGTACAATGAGCAGTTCTTC. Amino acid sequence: CSAPRYNEQFF.

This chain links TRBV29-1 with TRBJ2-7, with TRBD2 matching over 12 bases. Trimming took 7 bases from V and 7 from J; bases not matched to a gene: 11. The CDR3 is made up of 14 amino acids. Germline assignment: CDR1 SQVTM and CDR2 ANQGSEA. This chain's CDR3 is CSADPGLAGQEQYF. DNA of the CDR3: TGCAGCGCCGATCCGGGACTAGCGGGTCAAGAGCAGTACTTC.